This T cell receptor beta chain emerged from a study of T cell responses to AZD1222 COVID-19 vaccine. Overall study context: Second-dose groups at about 4 or about 12 weeks were pooled.

V was trimmed by 3 bases and J by 0 bases, leaving 10 bases between them. CDR1 is SGHNT and CDR2 is YENEEA in the germline V gene. The CDR3 consists of 15 residues. Only in-frame clones appear in the TCRdb table, and some are missing; sequencing was by immunoSEQ multiplex PCR. The data show about 120,000 clones, with 80% to 90% seen just once and about 3% held by the top ten. The chain combines TRBV11-3 with TRBJ2-3; D might be TRBD2 (6 bases). This specimen was peripheral blood, taken on day 0 of AZD1222 vaccination. The receptor was isolated from an adult in good health. CDR3 amino acids: CASSLGLQSTDTQYF. The DNA of the CDR3 is TGTGCCAGCAGCTTGGGACTCCAGAGCACAGATACGCAGTATTTT.